This T cell receptor (beta chain) was observed in a study of T cell responses to AZD1222 COVID-19 vaccine. Study results and limitations: Spike as a whole was targeted by vaccine-associated CD4 TCRs, dominant at 160-218 and 743-854.

Turning to this clone: Its antigen is unidentified.

Profiled with immunoSEQ multiplex PCR; TCRdb holds only in-frame clones, not every one. The table has 90,000 to 150,000 clones, approximately 90% seen once; the top ten hold about 3.5%. The sequenced sample was peripheral blood, obtained on day 0 of AZD1222 vaccination. The clonotype was recovered from an adult in good health.

The CDR3 loop reads CASSLGSEYNEQFF. In nucleotides, the CDR3 is TGTGCCAGCAGCTTAGGGAGCGAATACAATGAGCAGTTCTTC. V gene TRBV7-3 combines with J gene TRBJ2-1, with D tentatively TRBD2 (5 bases). The CDR3 totals 14 residues. Germline CDR1 reads SGHTA; CDR2 reads FQGTGA. Trimming removed 2 bases from V and 4 bases from J, with 9 bases in between.